This T cell receptor (beta chain) was obtained from a study of shared clonotypes between healthy human individuals (dated by TCRdb to 2020 to 2022). Looking at the study overall: The cohort included three men and a couple of women between 18 and 49 years of age. Per donor, three plates each were used for CD4 naive and CD4 memory, two for CD8 naive, and one for CD8 memory. Blood TCR repertoires of a handful of healthy adults were deeply sequenced to estimate repertoire size and the extent of clonotype sharing between individuals. Libraries were prepared and TCR repertoires were sequenced by different laboratories using diverse techniques, in order to increase sequencing depth and limit assay-specific biases. Each donor's leukapheresis produced roughly between roughly 0.94 and 9.5 billion PBMCs.

Regarding this clone: This clone's antigen is unknown. Base qualities were left out, and no much larger clone turns up one base away.

What the work shows at the level of the full study, not this receptor alone: The genetic and exposure-history diversity represented was limited by the small number of donors. Pairwise subsampling indicated that sequencing depth was expected to affect the degree of clonotype sharing among donors. When four donors were compared, the shared fraction of clonotypes was 5% to 6.5% for naive CD4, approximately 3.3% for naive CD8, 2.3% for memory CD4, and 0.3% to 0.5% for memory CD8. Rarefaction of sorted-subset datasets indicated incomplete sequencing despite the large sequencing depth. Sampling was limited to blood, and TCR repertoires in tissue likely differ from TCR repertoires in blood. Larger estimated clonotype richness was generally found for naive subsets than for memory subsets. Compared with non-shared clonotypes, clonotypes shared by all four sorted-subset donors had higher generation probabilities.

The donors were healthy, HIV-negative adults with no recently reported acute infections or vaccinations. Every donor was a Caucasian adult living in Nashville, Tennessee, USA. CD4+ T cells were enriched by magnetic negative selection, after which naive cells were positively selected on CD45RA and the negative fraction was taken as the memory subset. Blood was collected by leukapheresis, and PBMCs were isolated by Ficoll-Histopaque density gradient centrifugation and then cryopreserved in liquid nitrogen vapor phase. Analytical flow cytometry was used to check the purity and quantity of every magnetically sorted T cell population. Genomic DNA was isolated from every sorted fraction and measured by UV absorbance on a Nanodrop 2000c. Sequences SGHVS (CDR1) and FNYEAQ (CDR2) are obtained from the germline V gene. Relative to germline, V is missing 7 bases and J is missing 1 base, with 6 bases of the junction outside any gene match. The CDR3 measures 15 amino acids from cysteine to phenylalanine. The DNA shown is the 45-base CDR3, in frame from base 1.

TCR CDR3 regions were amplified from genomic DNA by multiplex PCR using the deep immunoSEQ assay. Genomic DNA extracted from each cell subset was distributed evenly over all wells of several immunoSEQ 96-well plates, and each plate served as one replicate. Each replicate PCR for sorted subsets received roughly 0.2 ug genomic DNA, equal to tens of thousands of T cell genomes. Purified libraries were measured with a Qubit 3.0 fluorometer, size-checked on a Bioanalyzer 2100, and measured again with the KAPA Library Quantification kit. Every immunoSEQ 96-well plate was sequenced on a dedicated single-read 150-cycle Illumina NextSeq 550 flow cell. In the source study's methods: Because the immunoSEQ output included only junctional sequences and no quality scores, the filtering could not be the same as the filtering used for full-length reads. Sequences were annotated with PyIR, a Python wrapper for IgBLAST v1.9, using IMGT germline references to assign V/J genes and CDR3. Reads with weak V/J assignments (E-value above 1e-6), missing CDR3, stop codons, out-of-frame junctions, or ambiguous translated residues were removed. V3J clonotypes were defined as sequences sharing an identical inferred V gene, J gene, and CDR3 amino acid sequence. To compute the percentage overlap between repertoires, the number of shared unique clonotypes was divided by the size of the smaller repertoire. Richness of each repertoire was evaluated using RTK rarefaction, the Chao1 estimator, and Recon v2.1 estimates of unobserved clonotypes. For all TCRbeta clonotypes obtained by the gDNA method from a few donors, generation probabilities were computed with OLGA. TCRdb holds this immuneACCESS table with in-frame rearrangements only. Some clones are missing; in checked studies, unresolved V genes explain under half, and the rest has no known cause. V and J calls and clone size come straight from that table; D and trimming were deduced from the DNA. The sample table lists 190,000 or so clones, just under 95% of them with a count of one. About 0.07% of the sample is in the top ten clones.

The origin of this receptor is a woman aged 25 to 45 in good health. This sequence uses TRBV7-6 and TRBJ2-2, and 7 junctional nucleotides match TRBD2. The source material was naive CD4+ T cells sorted from blood. The sample's cell subset or site label, in plain terms: CD45RA+ positively selected. The nucleotide sequence reads TGTGCCAGCACCCCCGGGACTAAGAACACCGGGGAGCTGTTTTTT. This gives the protein CASTPGTKNTGELFF.